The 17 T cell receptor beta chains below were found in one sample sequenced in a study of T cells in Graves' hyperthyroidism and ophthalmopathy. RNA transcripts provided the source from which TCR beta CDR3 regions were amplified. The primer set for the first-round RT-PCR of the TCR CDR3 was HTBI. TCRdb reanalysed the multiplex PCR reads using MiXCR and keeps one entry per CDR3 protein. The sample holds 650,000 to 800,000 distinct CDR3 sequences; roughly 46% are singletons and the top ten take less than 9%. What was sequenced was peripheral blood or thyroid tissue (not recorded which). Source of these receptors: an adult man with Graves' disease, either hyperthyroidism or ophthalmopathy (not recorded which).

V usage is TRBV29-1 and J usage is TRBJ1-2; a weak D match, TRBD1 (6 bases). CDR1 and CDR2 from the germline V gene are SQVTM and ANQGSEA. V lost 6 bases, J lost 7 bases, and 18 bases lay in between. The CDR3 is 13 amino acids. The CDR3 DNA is TGCAGCGTGACCGGGGGGCAGACTGGTGGCTACACCTTC. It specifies CSVTGGQTGGYTF. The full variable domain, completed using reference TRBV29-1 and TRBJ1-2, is SAVISQKPSRDICQRGTSLTIQCQVDSQVTMMFWYRQQPGQSLTLIATANQGSEATYESGFVIDKFPISRPNLTFSTLTVSNMSPEDSSIYLCSVTGGQTGGYTFGSGTRLTVV.

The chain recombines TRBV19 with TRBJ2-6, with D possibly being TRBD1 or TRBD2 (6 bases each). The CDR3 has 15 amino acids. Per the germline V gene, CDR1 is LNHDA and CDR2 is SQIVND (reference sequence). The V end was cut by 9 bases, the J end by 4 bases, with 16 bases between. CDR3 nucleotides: TGTGCCAGCGAGGGGGGTACCGCCGGGGCCAACGTCCTGACTTTC. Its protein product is CASEGGTAGANVLTF.

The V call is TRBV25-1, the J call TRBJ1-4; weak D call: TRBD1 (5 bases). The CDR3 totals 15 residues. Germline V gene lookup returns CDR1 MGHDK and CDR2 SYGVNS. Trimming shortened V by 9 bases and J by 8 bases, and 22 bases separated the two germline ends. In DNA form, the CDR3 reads TGTGCCAGTGAGACTTCCGGGACCCCTGAAGAAAAACTGTTTTTT. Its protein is CASETSGTPEEKLFF. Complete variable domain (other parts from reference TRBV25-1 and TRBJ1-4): EADIYQTPRYLVIGTGKKITLECSQTMGHDKMYWYQQDPGMELHLIHYSYGVNSTEKGDLSSESTVSRIRTEHFPLTLESARPSHTSQYLCASETSGTPEEKLFFGSGTQLSVL.

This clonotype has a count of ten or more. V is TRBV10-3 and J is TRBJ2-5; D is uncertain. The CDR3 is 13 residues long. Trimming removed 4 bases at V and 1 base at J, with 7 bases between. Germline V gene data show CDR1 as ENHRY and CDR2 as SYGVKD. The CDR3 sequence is CAISARSQETQYF. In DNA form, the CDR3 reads TGTGCCATCAGTGCGCGGAGCCAAGAGACCCAGTACTTC.

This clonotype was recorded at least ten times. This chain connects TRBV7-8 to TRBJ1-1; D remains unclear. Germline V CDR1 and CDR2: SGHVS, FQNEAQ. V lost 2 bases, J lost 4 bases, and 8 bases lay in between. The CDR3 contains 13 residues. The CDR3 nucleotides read TGTGCCAGCAGCTTATACCAGTCCACTGAAGCTTTCTTT. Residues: CASSLYQSTEAFF.

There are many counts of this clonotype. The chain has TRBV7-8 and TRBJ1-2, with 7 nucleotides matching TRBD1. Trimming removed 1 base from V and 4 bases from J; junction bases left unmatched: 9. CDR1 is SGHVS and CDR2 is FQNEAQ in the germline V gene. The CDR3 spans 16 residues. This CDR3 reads CASSLGGRQGPYGYTF. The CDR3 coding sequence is TGTGCCAGCAGCTTAGGGGGACGACAGGGACCCTATGGCTACACCTTC.

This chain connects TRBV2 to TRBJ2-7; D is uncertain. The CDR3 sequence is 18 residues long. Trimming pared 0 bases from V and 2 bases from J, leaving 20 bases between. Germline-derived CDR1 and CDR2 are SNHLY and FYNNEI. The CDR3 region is CASSEARLVTNGPYEQYF. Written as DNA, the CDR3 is TGTGCCAGCAGTGAAGCGCGGTTGGTCACCAATGGGCCCTACGAGCAGTACTTC.

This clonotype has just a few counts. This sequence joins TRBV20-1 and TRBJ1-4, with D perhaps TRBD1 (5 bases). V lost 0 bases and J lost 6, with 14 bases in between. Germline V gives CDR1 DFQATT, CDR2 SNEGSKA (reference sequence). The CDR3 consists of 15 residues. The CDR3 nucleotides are TGCAGTGCTAGAGATTCTACGGGGGTGGATGAAAAACTGTTTTTT. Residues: CSARDSTGVDEKLFF.

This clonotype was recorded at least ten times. The CDR3 DNA reads as TGTGCCAGCAGTGAACAGGGGTTCGCGGATTCACCCCTCCACTTT. Residues: CASSEQGFADSPLHF. The chain carries TRBV12-3 or TRBV12-4 and TRBJ1-6; TRBD1 agrees at 7 bases. The CDR3 contains 15 residues. Trimming removed 5 bases from V and 8 bases from J; junction bases left unmatched: 9.

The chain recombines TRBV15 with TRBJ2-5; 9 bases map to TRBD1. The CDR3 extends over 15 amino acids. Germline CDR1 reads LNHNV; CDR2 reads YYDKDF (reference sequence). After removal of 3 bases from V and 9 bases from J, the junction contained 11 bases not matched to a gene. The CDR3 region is CATSREDRGHQPQYF. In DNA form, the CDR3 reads TGTGCCACCAGCAGGGAGGACAGGGGTCATCAGCCCCAGTACTTC.

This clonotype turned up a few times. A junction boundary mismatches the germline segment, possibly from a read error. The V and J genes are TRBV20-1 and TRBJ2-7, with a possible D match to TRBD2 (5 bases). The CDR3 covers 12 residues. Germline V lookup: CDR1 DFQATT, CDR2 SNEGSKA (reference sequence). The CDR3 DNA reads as TGCAGTGCTAGAGATAGGGAGTACGGGCAGTACTTC. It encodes CSARDREYGQYF.

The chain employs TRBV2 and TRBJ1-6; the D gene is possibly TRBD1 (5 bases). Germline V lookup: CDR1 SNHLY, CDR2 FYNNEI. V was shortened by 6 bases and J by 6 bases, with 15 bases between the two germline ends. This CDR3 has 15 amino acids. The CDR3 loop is CASSAGAQANSPLHF. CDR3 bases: TGTGCCAGCAGCGCCGGGGCACAGGCTAATTCACCCCTCCACTTT.

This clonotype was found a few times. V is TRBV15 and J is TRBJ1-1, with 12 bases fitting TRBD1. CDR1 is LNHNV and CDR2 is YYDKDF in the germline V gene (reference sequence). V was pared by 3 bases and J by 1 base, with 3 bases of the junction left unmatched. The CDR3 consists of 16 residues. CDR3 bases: TGTGCCACCAGCAGGGGGGGACAGGGGGCGAACACTGAAGCTTTCTTT. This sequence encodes CATSRGGQGANTEAFF.

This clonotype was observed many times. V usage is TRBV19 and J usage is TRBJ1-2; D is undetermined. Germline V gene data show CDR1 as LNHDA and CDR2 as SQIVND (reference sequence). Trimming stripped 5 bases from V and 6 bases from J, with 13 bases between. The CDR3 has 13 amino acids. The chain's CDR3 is CASSAGMFDGYTF. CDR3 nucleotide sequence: TGTGCCAGTAGTGCCGGGATGTTTGATGGCTACACCTTC.

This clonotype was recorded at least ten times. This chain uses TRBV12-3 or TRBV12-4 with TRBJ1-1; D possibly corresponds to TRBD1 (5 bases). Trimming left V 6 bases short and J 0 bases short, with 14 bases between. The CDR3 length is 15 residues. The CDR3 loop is CASSLSRGMNTEAFF. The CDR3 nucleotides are TGTGCCAGCAGCTTGAGCCGGGGCATGAACACTGAAGCTTTCTTT.

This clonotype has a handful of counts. The CDR3 DNA reads TGTGCCAGCAGCTTCTCTCTGGGGGGTTATGGCTACACCTTC. Its translation is CASSFSLGGYGYTF. This chain uses TRBV5-4 with TRBJ1-2; perhaps TRBD1 as D (5 bases). The V gene lost 2 bases and the J gene lost 5 bases, with 13 bases spanning the gap. The CDR3 covers 14 residues. Germline V gene sequence: CDR1 SGHNT, CDR2 YYREEE (reference sequence).

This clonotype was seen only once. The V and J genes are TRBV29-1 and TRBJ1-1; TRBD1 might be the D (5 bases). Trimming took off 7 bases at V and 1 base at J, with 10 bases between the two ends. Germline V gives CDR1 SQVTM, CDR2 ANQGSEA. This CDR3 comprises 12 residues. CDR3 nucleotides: TGCAGCGCCCGACAGCGGAACACTGAAGCTTTCTTT. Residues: CSARQRNTEAFF.